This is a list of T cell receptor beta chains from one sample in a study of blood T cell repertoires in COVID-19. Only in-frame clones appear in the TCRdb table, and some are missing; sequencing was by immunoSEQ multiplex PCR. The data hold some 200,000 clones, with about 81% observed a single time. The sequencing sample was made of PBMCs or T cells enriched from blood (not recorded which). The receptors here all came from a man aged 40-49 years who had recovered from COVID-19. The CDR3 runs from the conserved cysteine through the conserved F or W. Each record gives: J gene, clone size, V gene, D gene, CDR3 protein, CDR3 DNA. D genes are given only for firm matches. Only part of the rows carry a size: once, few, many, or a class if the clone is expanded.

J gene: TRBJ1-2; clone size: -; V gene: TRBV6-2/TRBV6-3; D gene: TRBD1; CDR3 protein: CASSASGGARTF; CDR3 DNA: TGTGCCAGCAGCGCCTCAGGGGGCGCCAGGACCTTC
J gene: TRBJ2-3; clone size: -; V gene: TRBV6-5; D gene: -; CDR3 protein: CATVITIYLDTQYF; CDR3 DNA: TGTGCCACCGTAATCACTATCTACTTAGATACGCAGTATTTT
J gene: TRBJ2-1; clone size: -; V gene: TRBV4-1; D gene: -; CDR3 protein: CASSRWAEPFYNEQFF; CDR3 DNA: TGCGCCAGCAGCCGCTGGGCCGAGCCCTTCTACAATGAGCAGTTCTTC
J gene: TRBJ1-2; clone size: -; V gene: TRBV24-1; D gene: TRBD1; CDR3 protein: CATSGGQDGYTF; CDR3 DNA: TGTGCCACCAGTGGGGGACAGGATGGCTACACCTTC
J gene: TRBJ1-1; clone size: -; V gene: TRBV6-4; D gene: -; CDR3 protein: CASSDGTANTEAFF; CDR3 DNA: TGTGCCAGCAGTGACGGAACAGCTAACACTGAAGCTTTCTTT
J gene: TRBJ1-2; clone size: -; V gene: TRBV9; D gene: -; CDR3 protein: CASSPGGPNYGYTF; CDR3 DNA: TGTGCCAGCAGCCCCGGGGGACCAAACTATGGCTACACCTTC
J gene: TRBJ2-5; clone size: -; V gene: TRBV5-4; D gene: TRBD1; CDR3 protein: CASKGQEWQETQYF; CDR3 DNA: TGTGCCAGCAAAGGACAGGAATGGCAAGAGACCCAGTACTTC
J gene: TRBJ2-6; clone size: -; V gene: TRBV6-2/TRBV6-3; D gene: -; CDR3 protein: CASSRLANVLTF; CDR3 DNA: TGTGCCAGCAGCCGTCTGGCCAACGTCCTGACTTTC
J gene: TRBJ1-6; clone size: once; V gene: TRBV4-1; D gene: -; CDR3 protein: CASSQDRIALHF; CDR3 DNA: TGCGCCAGCAGCCAAGACAGGATAGCCCTCCACTTT
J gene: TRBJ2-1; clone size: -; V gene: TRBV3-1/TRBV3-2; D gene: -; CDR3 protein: CASSQRGRGEQFF; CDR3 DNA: TGTGCCAGCAGTCAAAGAGGTCGAGGGGAGCAGTTCTTC
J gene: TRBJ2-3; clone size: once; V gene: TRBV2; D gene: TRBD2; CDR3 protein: CASSSVGGRVRETDTQYF; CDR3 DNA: TGTGCCAGCAGTTCCGTCGGCGGGAGGGTAAGAGAGACAGATACGCAGTATTTT
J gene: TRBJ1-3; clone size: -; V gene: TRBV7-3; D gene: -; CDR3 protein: CAYAAGMASGNTIYF; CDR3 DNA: TGTGCCTACGCAGCAGGTATGGCCTCTGGAAACACCATATATTTT
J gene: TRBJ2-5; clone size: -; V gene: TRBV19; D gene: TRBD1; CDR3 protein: CASSSRDRGETQYF; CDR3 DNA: TGTGCCAGTAGTAGCCGGGACAGGGGGGAGACCCAGTACTTC
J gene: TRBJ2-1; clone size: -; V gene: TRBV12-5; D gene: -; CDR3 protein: CASVKTGGLEQFF; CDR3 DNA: TGTGCTAGTGTCAAGACGGGGGGCCTAGAGCAGTTCTTC
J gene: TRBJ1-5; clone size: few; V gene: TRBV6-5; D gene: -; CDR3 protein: CASSYSREVGNQPQHF; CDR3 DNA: TGTGCCAGCAGTTATTCGCGGGAGGTGGGCAATCAGCCCCAGCATTTT
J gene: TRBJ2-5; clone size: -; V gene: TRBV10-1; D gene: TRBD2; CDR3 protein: CASSDPGLAGAETQYF; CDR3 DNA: TGCGCCAGCAGTGATCCCGGACTAGCGGGGGCTGAGACCCAGTACTTC
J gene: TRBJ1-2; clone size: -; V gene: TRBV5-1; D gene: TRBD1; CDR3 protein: CASSLRTGGPNYGYTF; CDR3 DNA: TGCGCCAGCAGCCTACGGACAGGGGGCCCTAACTATGGCTACACCTTC
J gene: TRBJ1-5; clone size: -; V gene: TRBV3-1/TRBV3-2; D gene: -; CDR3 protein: CASSSYSNQPQHF; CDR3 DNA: TGTGCCAGCAGCTCGTATAGCAATCAGCCCCAGCATTTT
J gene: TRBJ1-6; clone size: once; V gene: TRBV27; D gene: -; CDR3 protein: CASSLQGFNNSPLHF; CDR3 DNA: TGTGCCAGCAGCCTACAGGGATTCAATAATTCACCCCTCCACTTT
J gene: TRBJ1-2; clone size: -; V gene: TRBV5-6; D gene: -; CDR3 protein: CASTTGLDYGYTF; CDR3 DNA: TGTGCCAGCACTACAGGGTTAGACTATGGCTACACCTTC
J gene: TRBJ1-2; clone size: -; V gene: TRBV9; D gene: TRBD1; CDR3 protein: CASSAGTGGNYGYTF; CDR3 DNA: TGTGCCAGCAGCGCCGGGACAGGGGGCAACTATGGCTACACCTTC
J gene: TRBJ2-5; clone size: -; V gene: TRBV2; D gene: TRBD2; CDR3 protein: CASSDGGLAGPSQYF; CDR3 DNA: TGTGCCAGCAGTGACGGCGGACTAGCGGGTCCGTCCCAGTACTTC
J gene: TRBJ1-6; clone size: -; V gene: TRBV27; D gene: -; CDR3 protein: CASSLDRPNYSPLHF; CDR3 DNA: TGTGCCAGCAGCCTAGACAGACCTAACTATTCACCCCTCCACTTT
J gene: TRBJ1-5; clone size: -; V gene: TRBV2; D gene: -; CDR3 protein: CASSEALRGQPQHF; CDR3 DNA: TGTGCCAGCAGTGAAGCGCTTCGGGGTCAGCCCCAGCATTTT
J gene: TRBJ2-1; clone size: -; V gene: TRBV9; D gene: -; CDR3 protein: CASSVAGWSYNEQFF; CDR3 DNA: TGTGCCAGCAGCGTAGCTGGTTGGAGTTACAATGAGCAGTTCTTC
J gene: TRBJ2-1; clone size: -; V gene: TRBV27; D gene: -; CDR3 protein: CASSLGTFGNEQFF; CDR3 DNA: TGTGCCAGCAGTTTGGGGACATTTGGCAATGAGCAGTTCTTC
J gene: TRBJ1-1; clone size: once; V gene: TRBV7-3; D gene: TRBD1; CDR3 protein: CASSPPQGQGALTEAFF; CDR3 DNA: TGTGCCAGCAGCCCTCCCCAGGGACAGGGGGCGCTCACTGAAGCTTTCTTT
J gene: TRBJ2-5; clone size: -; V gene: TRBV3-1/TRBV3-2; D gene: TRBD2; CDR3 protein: CASSQEGRSGGEETQYF; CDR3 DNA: TGTGCCAGCAGCCAAGAGGGTCGTAGCGGGGGGGAGGAGACCCAGTACTTC
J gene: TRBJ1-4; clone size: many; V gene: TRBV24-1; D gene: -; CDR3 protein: CATSEGGTHGKLFF; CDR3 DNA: TGTGCCACCAGTGAGGGCGGGACGCACGGAAAACTGTTTTTT
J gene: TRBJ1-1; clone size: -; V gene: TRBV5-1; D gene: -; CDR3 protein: CASSLEADKGTEAFF; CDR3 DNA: TGCGCCAGCAGCTTGGAGGCAGACAAGGGGACTGAAGCTTTCTTT
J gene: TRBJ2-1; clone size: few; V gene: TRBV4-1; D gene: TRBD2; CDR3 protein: CASSRTSGRTNYNEQFF; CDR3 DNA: TGCGCCAGCAGCCGGACTAGCGGGAGGACTAACTACAATGAGCAGTTCTTC
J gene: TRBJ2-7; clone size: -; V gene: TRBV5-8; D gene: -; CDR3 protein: CASSLAQGISYEQYF; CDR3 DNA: TGTGCCAGCAGCTTGGCCCAGGGCATCTCCTACGAGCAGTACTTC
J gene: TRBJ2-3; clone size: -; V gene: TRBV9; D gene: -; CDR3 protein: CASSVASSVSTDTQYF; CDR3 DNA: TGTGCCAGCAGCGTAGCGTCTTCCGTGAGCACAGATACGCAGTATTTT
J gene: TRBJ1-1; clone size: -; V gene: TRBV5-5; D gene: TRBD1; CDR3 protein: CASSPDRARRLAEAFF; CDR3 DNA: TGTGCCAGCAGTCCTGACAGGGCGAGGAGGCTGGCTGAAGCTTTCTTT
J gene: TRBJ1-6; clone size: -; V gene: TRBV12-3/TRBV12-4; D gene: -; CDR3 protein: CASRPDSNSPLHF; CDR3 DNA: TGTGCCAGCAGACCTGACAGCAATTCACCCCTCCACTTT
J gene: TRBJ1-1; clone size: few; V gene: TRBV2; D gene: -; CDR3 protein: CASSERVLATEAFF; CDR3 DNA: TGTGCCAGCAGTGAGAGGGTTCTTGCCACTGAAGCTTTCTTT
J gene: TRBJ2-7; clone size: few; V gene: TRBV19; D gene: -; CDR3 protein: CASSIQRDSYEQYF; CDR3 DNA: TGTGCCAGTAGTATTCAGCGAGACTCCTACGAGCAGTACTTC
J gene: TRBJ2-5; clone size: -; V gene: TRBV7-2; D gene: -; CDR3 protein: CASMLRGAGFKTQYF; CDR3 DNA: TGTGCCAGCATGCTCCGGGGGGCCGGTTTCAAGACCCAGTACTTC
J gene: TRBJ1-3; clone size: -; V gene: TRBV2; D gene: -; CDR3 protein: CASSTGSGNTIYF; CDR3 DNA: TGTGCCAGCTCGACAGGATCTGGAAACACCATATATTTT
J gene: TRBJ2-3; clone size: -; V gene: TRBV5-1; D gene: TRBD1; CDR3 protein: CASSRPPGQGGTDTQYF; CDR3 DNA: TGCGCCAGCAGCCGGCCCCCGGGACAGGGGGGGACAGATACGCAGTATTTT
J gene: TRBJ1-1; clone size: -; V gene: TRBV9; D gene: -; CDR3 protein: CASTHTDNTEAFF; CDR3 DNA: TGTGCCAGCACCCACACAGATAACACTGAAGCTTTCTTT
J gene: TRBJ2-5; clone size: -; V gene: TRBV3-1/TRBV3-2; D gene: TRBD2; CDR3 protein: CASSQVLAGGGREETQYF; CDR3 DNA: TGTGCCAGCAGCCAAGTTCTAGCGGGAGGGGGTAGGGAAGAGACCCAGTACTTC
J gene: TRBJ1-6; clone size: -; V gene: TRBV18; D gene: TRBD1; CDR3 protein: CASSLDRFSPLHF; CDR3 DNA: TGTGCCAGCTCACTGGACAGGTTTTCACCCCTCCACTTT
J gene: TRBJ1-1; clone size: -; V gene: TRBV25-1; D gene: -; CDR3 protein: CASGGNTEAFF; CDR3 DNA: TGTGCGAGTGGTGGGAACACTGAAGCTTTCTTT
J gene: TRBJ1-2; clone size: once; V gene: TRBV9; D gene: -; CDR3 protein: CASSETTGTGWGYTF; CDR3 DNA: TGTGCCAGCAGCGAGACCACTGGCACAGGGTGGGGCTACACCTTC
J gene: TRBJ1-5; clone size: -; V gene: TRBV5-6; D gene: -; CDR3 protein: CASSLGGPAGRQPQHF; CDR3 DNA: TGTGCCAGCAGCCTGGGGGGCCCGGCGGGGAGGCAGCCCCAGCATTTT
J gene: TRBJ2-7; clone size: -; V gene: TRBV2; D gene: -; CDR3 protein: CASSAPAGSTYEQYF; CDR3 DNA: TGTGCCAGCAGTGCACCGGCGGGATCCACCTACGAGCAGTACTTC
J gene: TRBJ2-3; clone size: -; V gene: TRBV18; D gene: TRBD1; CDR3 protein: CASSPGSGQGTDTQYF; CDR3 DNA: TGTGCCAGCTCACCAGGTTCCGGACAGGGCACAGATACGCAGTATTTT
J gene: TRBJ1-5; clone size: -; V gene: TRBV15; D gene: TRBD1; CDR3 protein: CATGTGIHQPQHF; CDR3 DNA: TGTGCCACCGGGACAGGGATTCATCAGCCCCAGCATTTT
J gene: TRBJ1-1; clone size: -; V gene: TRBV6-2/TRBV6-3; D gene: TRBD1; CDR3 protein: CASSLRGLLAFF; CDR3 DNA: TGTGCCAGCAGTTTAAGGGGGCTCTTGGCTTTCTTT
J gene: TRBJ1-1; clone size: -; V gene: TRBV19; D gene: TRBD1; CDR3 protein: CASSIAGTVGEAFF; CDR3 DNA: TGTGCCAGTAGTATAGCCGGGACAGTCGGTGAAGCTTTCTTT
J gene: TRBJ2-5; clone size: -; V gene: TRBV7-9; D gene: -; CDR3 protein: CASSSQAGRETQYF; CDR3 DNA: TGTGCCAGCAGCTCCCAGGCAGGGAGGGAGACCCAGTACTTC
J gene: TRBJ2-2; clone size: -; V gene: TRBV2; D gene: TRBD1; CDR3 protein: CASKDRGLAGELFF; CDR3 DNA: TGTGCCAGCAAGGACAGGGGGCTGGCCGGGGAGCTGTTTTTT